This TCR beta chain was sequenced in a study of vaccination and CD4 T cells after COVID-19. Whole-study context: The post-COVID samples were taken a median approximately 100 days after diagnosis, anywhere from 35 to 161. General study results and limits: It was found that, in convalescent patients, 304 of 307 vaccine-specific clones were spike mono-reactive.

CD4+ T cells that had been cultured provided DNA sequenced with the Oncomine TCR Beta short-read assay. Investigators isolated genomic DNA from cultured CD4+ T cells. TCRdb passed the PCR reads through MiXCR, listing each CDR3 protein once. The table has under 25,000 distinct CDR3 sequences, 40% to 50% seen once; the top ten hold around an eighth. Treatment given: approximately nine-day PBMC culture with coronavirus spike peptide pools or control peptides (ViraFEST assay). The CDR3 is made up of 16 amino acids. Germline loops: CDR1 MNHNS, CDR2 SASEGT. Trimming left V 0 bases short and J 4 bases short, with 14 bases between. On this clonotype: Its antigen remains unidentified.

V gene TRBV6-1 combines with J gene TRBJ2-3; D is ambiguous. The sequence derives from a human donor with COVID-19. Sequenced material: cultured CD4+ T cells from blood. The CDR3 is CASSEASPTVADTQYF. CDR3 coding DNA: TGTGCCAGCAGTGAAGCCAGCCCAACGGTGGCAGATACGCAGTATTTT.